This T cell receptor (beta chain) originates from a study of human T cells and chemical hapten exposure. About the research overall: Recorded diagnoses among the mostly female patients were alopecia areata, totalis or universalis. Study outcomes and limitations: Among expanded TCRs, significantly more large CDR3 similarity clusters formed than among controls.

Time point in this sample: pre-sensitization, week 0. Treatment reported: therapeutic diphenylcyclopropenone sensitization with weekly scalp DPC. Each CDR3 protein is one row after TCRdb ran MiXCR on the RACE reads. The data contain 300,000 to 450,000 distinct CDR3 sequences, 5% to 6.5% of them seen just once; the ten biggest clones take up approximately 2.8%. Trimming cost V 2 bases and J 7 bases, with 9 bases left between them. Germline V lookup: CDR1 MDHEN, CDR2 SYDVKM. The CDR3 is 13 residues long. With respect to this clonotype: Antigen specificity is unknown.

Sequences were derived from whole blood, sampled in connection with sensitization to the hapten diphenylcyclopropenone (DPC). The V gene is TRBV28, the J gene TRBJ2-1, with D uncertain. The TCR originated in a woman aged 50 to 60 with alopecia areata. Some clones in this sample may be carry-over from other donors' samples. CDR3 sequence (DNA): TGTGCCAGCAGTTTAGTAGTAGGGAATGAGCAGTTCTTC. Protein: CASSLVVGNEQFF.